Here is one T cell receptor beta chain with its context. These data originate in a study of blood T cell repertoires in COVID-19. Trimming shortened V by 0 bases and J by 3 bases, and 9 bases separated the two germline ends. This CDR3 comprises 14 residues. The germline V gene encodes CDR1 SGHRS and CDR2 YFSETQ. Profiling relied on immunoSEQ multiplex PCR, and the TCRdb table lists in-frame clones only, not all of them. This table holds fewer than 350,000 clones, about 89% found once. This sequence joins TRBV5-1 and TRBJ2-5, with D maybe TRBD2 (5 bases). Sequencing was carried out using peripheral blood. The clonotype originates from a woman between 50 and 59 years old who had recovered from COVID-19. The CDR3 loop reads CASSLAPGEETQYF. CDR3 coding DNA: TGCGCCAGCAGCTTGGCCCCCGGGGAAGAGACCCAGTACTTC.